This is a list of T cell receptor beta chains from one sample in a study of human T cells and chemical hapten exposure. TCRdb itself ran the RACE reads through MiXCR, one entry per CDR3 protein. The sample carries about 260,000 distinct CDR3 sequences, over 8% recorded once. The sequences come from whole blood, collected in connection with sensitization to the hapten diphenylcyclopropenone (DPC). The receptors were gathered from a middle-aged woman with alopecia areata. Some clones in this sample may be carry-over from other donors' samples. CDR3s include the opening cysteine and the closing phenylalanine or tryptophan. D genes are given only for firm matches. The size of a clone is reported for some rows only, either as once, few or many, or as a class for expanded clones.

v_call,d_call,j_call,cdr3_length,clone_size,cdr3_aa,cdr3_nt
TRBV6-5,NA,TRBJ2-2,15,few,CASSFQYTVTGELFF,TGTGCCAGCAGTTTTCAATACACAGTAACCGGGGAGCTGTTTTTT
TRBV29-1,TRBD1,TRBJ1-3,13,NA,CSVRTGSGNTIYF,TGCAGCGTTCGGACAGGTAGTGGAAACACCATATATTTT
TRBV20-1,NA,TRBJ2-6,14,NA,CSAFSVSGANVLTF,TGCAGTGCTTTCTCGGTCTCTGGGGCCAACGTCCTGACTTTC
TRBV9,NA,TRBJ2-5,13,NA,CASNWDGRETQYF,TGTGCCAGCAATTGGGACGGGAGAGAGACCCAGTACTTC
TRBV4-1,NA,TRBJ2-2,16,few,CASSQVNRMNTGELFF,TGCGCCAGCAGCCAAGTGAACAGGATGAACACCGGGGAGCTGTTTTTT
TRBV6-5,TRBD1,TRBJ2-1,15,NA,CASSNGGQGNDEQFF,TGTGCCAGCAGCAACGGGGGACAGGGGAACGATGAGCAGTTCTTC
TRBV11-2,NA,TRBJ2-5,15,few,CASSLGALGQETQYF,TGTGCCAGCAGCTTAGGGGCTCTAGGCCAAGAGACCCAGTACTTC
TRBV20-1,NA,TRBJ2-2,15,many,CSAGGGQLNTGELFF,TGCAGTGCTGGGGGTGGACAGCTGAACACCGGGGAGCTGTTTTTT
TRBV7-2,NA,TRBJ1-1,14,many,CASSLTSMNTEAFF,TGTGCCAGCAGCTTAACATCAATGAACACTGAAGCTTTCTTT
TRBV7-9,TRBD1,TRBJ2-1,20,few,CASSSPRTGGRSDSYNEQFF,TGTGCCAGCAGCTCCCCGCGGACAGGGGGCAGGTCGGACTCCTACAATGAGCAGTTCTTC
TRBV14,TRBD2,TRBJ2-1,16,few,CASSQVAGVFYNEQFF,TGTGCCAGCAGCCAAGTTGCGGGAGTATTCTACAATGAGCAGTTCTTC
TRBV4-1,NA,TRBJ1-4,16,many,CASSQDHARAVEKLFF,TGCGCCAGCAGCCAAGATCACGCCAGGGCGGTTGAAAAACTGTTTTTT
TRBV6-5,NA,TRBJ2-1,12,few,CASSYTGLEQFF,TGTGCCAGCAGTTATACCGGGTTAGAGCAGTTCTTC
TRBV7-2,NA,TRBJ2-7,14,NA,CASSLYGGSYEQYF,TGTGCCAGCAGCTTATATGGCGGATCCTACGAGCAGTACTTC
TRBV6-6,NA,TRBJ1-4,17,few,CASSYSIGPATNEKLFF,TGTGCCAGCAGTTACTCGATAGGACCTGCAACTAATGAAAAACTGTTTTTT
TRBV25-1,TRBD2,TRBJ2-7,14,NA,CASSGGLAGYEQYF,TGTGCCAGCAGTGGTGGGTTAGCGGGCTACGAGCAGTACTTC
TRBV7-2,TRBD1,TRBJ1-5,15,few,CASSLKGQSNQPQHF,TGTGCCAGCAGCCTAAAGGGACAGAGCAATCAGCCCCAGCATTTT
TRBV6-2/TRBV6-3,NA,TRBJ2-2,11,few,CASTTYGELFF,TGTGCCAGCACCACCTACGGGGAGCTGTTTTTT
TRBV28,TRBD1,TRBJ1-3,17,NA,CASSLDSDREAGNTIYF,TGTGCCAGCAGTTTAGACTCTGACAGGGAAGCTGGAAACACCATATATTTT
TRBV4-3,NA,TRBJ2-3,15,few,CASSQGRTSTDTQYF,TGCGCCAGCAGCCAAGGGAGAACTAGCACAGATACGCAGTATTTT
TRBV20-1,NA,TRBJ2-7,12,NA,CSAHRDFYEQYF,TGCAGTGCTCACCGGGACTTCTACGAGCAGTACTTC
TRBV10-3,NA,TRBJ2-1,16,NA,CAISESTESSYNEQFF,TGTGCCATCAGTGAGTCGACCGAGAGCTCCTACAATGAGCAGTTCTTC
TRBV20-1,NA,TRBJ2-2,15,few,CSARGTSGNTGELFF,TGCAGTGCTAGAGGGACTTCGGGCAACACCGGGGAGCTGTTTTTT
TRBV7-6,NA,TRBJ2-7,15,NA,CASSLDRDAAYEQYF,TGTGCCAGCAGCTTGGACCGGGACGCCGCCTACGAGCAGTACTTC
TRBV14,TRBD1,TRBJ2-5,14,NA,CASRTSGGGETQYF,TGTGCCAGCAGGACCTCAGGGGGTGGAGAGACCCAGTACTTC
TRBV2,TRBD2,TRBJ2-1,15,many,CASSPTSGDYNEQFF,TGTGCCAGCAGCCCGACTAGCGGGGACTACAATGAGCAGTTCTTC
TRBV9,TRBD1,TRBJ2-7,16,NA,CASSPTPGQGVAEQYF,TGTGCCAGCAGCCCTACACCTGGACAGGGGGTCGCCGAGCAGTACTTC
TRBV28,TRBD2,TRBJ2-7,13,many,CASRPGTSGILSF,TGTGCCAGCAGACCCGGGACTAGCGGGATTCTCAGCTTC
TRBV28,NA,TRBJ1-5,12,NA,CASSLMGQPQHF,TGTGCCAGCAGTTTAATGGGTCAGCCCCAGCATTTT
TRBV27,TRBD1,TRBJ2-7,14,NA,CASSFSGTAYEQYF,TGTGCCAGCAGTTTCTCCGGGACAGCCTACGAGCAGTACTTC
TRBV28,TRBD1,TRBJ1-1,16,many,CASRAGQGATNTEAFF,TGTGCCAGCAGGGCAGGACAGGGGGCTACGAACACTGAAGCTTTCTTT
TRBV7-6,NA,TRBJ1-1,14,few,CASGRVVASTEAFF,TGTGCCAGCGGCAGGGTGGTGGCCTCCACTGAAGCTTTCTTT
TRBV5-4,NA,TRBJ2-6,19,many,CASSETRRGSFSGANVLTF,TGTGCCAGCAGCGAGACAAGGCGGGGATCTTTCTCTGGGGCCAACGTCCTGACTTTC
TRBV2,NA,TRBJ1-1,13,NA,CASRAGRETEAFF,TGTGCCAGCAGGGCGGGCAGGGAGACTGAAGCTTTCTTT
TRBV6-5,TRBD1,TRBJ1-4,15,NA,CASRDLSTGVEKLFF,TGTGCCAGCAGAGACCTTTCTACAGGGGTCGAAAAACTGTTTTTT
TRBV29-1,NA,TRBJ2-5,13,few,CSVESGAQETQYF,TGCAGCGTTGAATCGGGGGCCCAAGAGACCCAGTACTTC
TRBV4-3,TRBD2,TRBJ2-1,17,many,CASSRDLTSGSYNEQFF,TGCGCCAGCAGCCGGGATTTGACTAGCGGGAGCTACAATGAGCAGTTCTTC
TRBV12-3/TRBV12-4,NA,TRBJ2-3,13,NA,CASLWGSTDTQYF,TGTGCCAGCCTCTGGGGGAGCACAGATACGCAGTATTTT
TRBV7-2,TRBD2,TRBJ2-1,15,NA,CASSLVAGGRTEQFF,TGTGCCAGCAGCTTAGTTGCGGGAGGTCGGACTGAGCAGTTCTTC
TRBV20-1,NA,TRBJ1-5,13,few,CSARYRGAQPQHF,TGCAGTGCTAGGTATAGGGGGGCTCAGCCCCAGCATTTT
TRBV6-2/TRBV6-3,NA,TRBJ2-4,14,NA,CASTPLGRENIQYF,TGTGCCAGCACCCCCCTGGGCCGCGAAAACATTCAGTACTTC
TRBV20-1,NA,TRBJ1-4,13,few,CSARAREGGKLFF,TGCAGTGCTAGAGCGAGGGAGGGGGGGAAACTGTTTTTT
TRBV5-1,NA,TRBJ1-1,13,few,CASKEDPNTEAFF,TGCGCCAGCAAGGAGGACCCGAACACTGAAGCTTTCTTT
TRBV11-3,NA,TRBJ2-1,13,NA,CASSFSRVNEQFF,TGTGCCAGCAGCTTCTCCAGGGTGAATGAGCAGTTCTTC
TRBV20-1,NA,TRBJ2-7,15,NA,CSAPLRGHGGDEQYF,TGCAGTGCTCCCCTCCGCGGACATGGTGGGGACGAGCAGTACTTC
TRBV29-1,TRBD1,TRBJ2-5,12,many,CSGQGAEETQYF,TGCAGCGGACAGGGGGCGGAGGAGACCCAGTACTTC
TRBV28,NA,TRBJ1-2,14,NA,CASSLGQSSYGYTF,TGTGCCAGCAGTTTAGGGCAGTCTAGCTATGGCTACACCTTC
TRBV9,NA,TRBJ2-5,14,few,CASSVGAPGETQYF,TGTGCCAGCAGCGTAGGGGCCCCGGGAGAGACCCAGTACTTC
TRBV5-1,NA,TRBJ2-3,15,NA,CASSLEDPTTDTQYF,TGCGCCAGCAGCTTGGAGGATCCAACCACAGATACGCAGTATTTT
TRBV6-6,NA,TRBJ2-3,16,NA,CASRSLGGRATDTQYF,TGTGCCAGCAGATCCTTAGGGGGGAGGGCCACAGATACGCAGTATTTT
TRBV6-5,TRBD1,TRBJ1-1,13,few,CASTRKQGAEAFF,TGTGCCAGCACCCGAAAACAGGGGGCCGAGGCTTTCTTT
TRBV20-1,TRBD1,TRBJ2-7,15,NA,CSASRAAGTGVEQYF,TGCAGTGCTAGTCGAGCCGCGGGGACAGGGGTTGAGCAGTACTTC